This TCR beta chain was documented in a study of T-cell reconstitution after alpha-beta-depleted transplantation in children. Using unique molecular identifiers, the investigators prepared the TCRbeta library. TCRdb independently ran MiXCR on the PCR reads; one entry per CDR3 protein. The table includes almost 500,000 distinct CDR3 sequences, roughly 10% detected once. Findings of the study overall: After transplant, high TCRbeta diversity at day 60 in some patients arose from surviving recipient T cells and thymic progenitors. At around two months after transplant, the alpha-beta T cells were reportedly derived from several hundred expanded clones that came from non-depleted graft cells. A year post-transplant, T-cell counts and diversity derived mostly from newly produced T cells.

As for this clonotype: Its antigen is not identified. This may come from a read error, since a much larger clone is one base off.

CDR1 and CDR2 from the germline V gene are SGHAT and FQNNGV. V trimming: 2 bases; J trimming: 2 bases; junction bases outside the gene matches: 12. The CDR3 contains 18 residues. The chain couples TRBV11-2 to TRBJ2-3; 8 bases match TRBD2. Specimen: PBMCs, collected before TCRalphabeta/CD19-depleted stem cell transplant. The clonotype originates from a child between 2 and 9 years old with inherited bone marrow failure, due to receive a stem cell transplant. The CDR3 protein is CASSLTLIAGSSTDTQYF. CDR3 in DNA: TGTGCCAGCAGCTTAACCTTGATAGCGGGATCATCCACAGATACGCAGTATTTT.